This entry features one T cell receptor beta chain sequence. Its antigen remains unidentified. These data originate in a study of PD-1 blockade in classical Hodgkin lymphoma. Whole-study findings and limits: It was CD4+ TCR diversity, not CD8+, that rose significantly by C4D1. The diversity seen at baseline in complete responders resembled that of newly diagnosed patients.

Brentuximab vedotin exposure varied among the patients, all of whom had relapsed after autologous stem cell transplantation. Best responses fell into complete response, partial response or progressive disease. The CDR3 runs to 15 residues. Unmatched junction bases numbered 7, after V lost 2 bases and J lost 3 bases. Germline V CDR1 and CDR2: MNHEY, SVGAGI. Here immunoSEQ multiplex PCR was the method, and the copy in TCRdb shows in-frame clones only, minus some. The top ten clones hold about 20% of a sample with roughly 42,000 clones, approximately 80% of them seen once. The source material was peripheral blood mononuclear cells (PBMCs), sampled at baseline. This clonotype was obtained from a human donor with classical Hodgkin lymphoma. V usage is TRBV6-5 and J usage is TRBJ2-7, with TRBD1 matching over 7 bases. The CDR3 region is CASSYARTGGYEQYF. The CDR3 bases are TGTGCCAGCAGTTACGCCCGGACAGGAGGCTACGAGCAGTACTTC.